The 26 T cell receptor beta chains listed next were all sequenced from one sample in a study of cytomegalovirus exposure and HLA in healthy donors. Researchers ran the PCR with 60 Vbeta and 13 Jbeta primers. TCRdb keeps only in-frame clones here, not all; method: immunoSEQ multiplex PCR. The sample yields around 59,000 clones, approximately 80% seen once. The specimen was PBMCs. These receptors came from a middle-aged woman in good health and CMV-seronegative.

V is TRBV5-1 and J is TRBJ1-2; D is possibly TRBD1 (5 bases). This CDR3 is built from 15 residues. Germline-derived CDR1 and CDR2 are SGHRS and YFSETQ. The ends were cut back, 0 bases at V and 4 bases at J, with 13 bases in the middle. Here the CDR3 reads CASSLGQTESYGYTF. The CDR3 region has the DNA TGCGCCAGCAGCTTGGGACAGACCGAAAGCTATGGCTACACCTTC.

This rearrangement joins TRBV29-1 to TRBJ2-1; D is undetermined. Germline CDR1 and CDR2: SQVTM and ANQGSEA. Trimming removed 3 bases from V and 0 bases from J, with 9 bases in between. CDR3 length: 14 residues. This chain's CDR3 is CSVEFSSSYNEQFF. CDR3 coding DNA: TGCAGCGTTGAGTTTTCTAGCTCCTACAATGAGCAGTTCTTC.

This chain connects TRBV30 to TRBJ2-7, with D hard to call. V lost 3 bases and J 4 bases, leaving 7 bases between the germline ends. The germline V gene has CDR1 GTSNPN and CDR2 SVGIG (reference sequence). The CDR3 covers 11 residues. Here the CDR3 reads CAWRRRYEQYF. DNA for the CDR3: TGTGCCTGGAGGCGGCGTTACGAGCAGTACTTC.

The rearrangement uses TRBV27 and TRBJ1-1; the D is unclear. This CDR3 contains 13 residues. Trimming took off 6 bases at V and 0 bases at J, with 8 bases between the two ends. Germline V gene lookup returns CDR1 MNHEY and CDR2 SMNVEV (reference sequence). CDR3 loop: CASRPGLNTEAFF. In DNA, the CDR3 is TGTGCCAGCAGACCAGGCCTGAACACTGAAGCTTTCTTT.

V usage is TRBV5-1 and J usage is TRBJ2-5; D possibly corresponds to TRBD1 (6 bases). The CDR3 has 13 residues. CDR1 and CDR2 (germline): SGHRS, YFSETQ. Deletions cut 2 bases from V and 5 bases from J, with 10 bases between. The CDR3 nucleotides are TGCGCCAGCAGCTTTTCAGGGGAGGAGACCCAGTACTTC. It is translated as CASSFSGEETQYF.

In its sample, this clone was seen a few times. The chain has TRBV21-1 and TRBJ2-1; the table names TRBD2, a call not compared with the DNA. TRBV21-1 is listed as a pseudogene. The CDR3 has 17 amino acids. Written as DNA, the CDR3 is TGTGCCAGCAGCAAAGGACTAGCGGGACTGGTCTACAATGAGCAGTTCTTC. Translation gives CASSKGLAGLVYNEQFF.

This clone was seen just once. The rearrangement links TRBV7-9 to TRBJ2-5; tentatively, D is TRBD2 (5 bases). The CDR3 is 12 amino acids. V was trimmed by 10 bases and J by 12 bases, leaving 21 bases between them. Germline V gene lookup returns CDR1 SEHNR and CDR2 FQNEAQ (reference sequence). CDR3 protein: CATTPAGEKEYF. CDR3 bases: TGTGCCACCACCCCGGCCGGGGAGAAGGAGTACTTC.

The rearrangement joins TRBV5-1 to TRBJ2-3; TRBD2 agrees at 9 bases. Germline V gene data show CDR1 as SGHRS and CDR2 as YFSETQ. The CDR3 extends over 14 amino acids. With V trimmed by 4 bases and J by 6 bases, 6 bases remained unmatched. The CDR3 bases are TGCGCCAGCAGCCTAGCGGGAATTCAGGATACGCAGTATTTT. Translation: CASSLAGIQDTQYF.

This rearrangement joins TRBV27 to TRBJ2-5; maybe TRBD1 (6 bases). Germline CDR1 and CDR2: MNHEY and SMNVEV (reference sequence). V gave up 5 bases and J gave up 4 bases, with 20 bases separating them. This CDR3 contains 16 residues. The CDR3 DNA is TGTGCCAGCAGTGTTACCGTACAGGGCCCTGGAGAGACCCAGTACTTC. It yields the protein CASSVTVQGPGETQYF.

The chain recombines TRBV28 with TRBJ1-2; D unresolved. Germline V gene lookup returns CDR1 MDHEN and CDR2 SYDVKM. Trimming removed 6 bases at V and 8 bases at J, with 19 bases between. The CDR3 is made up of 14 amino acids. CDR3 in amino acids: CASSPPHTGWGYTF. DNA of the CDR3: TGTGCCAGCAGCCCCCCGCACACGGGGTGGGGCTACACCTTC.

This chain joins TRBV28 and TRBJ2-7; no definite D call. The V end was cut by 3 bases, the J end by 3 bases, with 6 bases between. The CDR3 extends over 12 amino acids. Germline V gene lookup returns CDR1 MDHEN and CDR2 SYDVKM. The CDR3 DNA reads as TGTGCCAGCAGTTTTCGGAGCTACGAGCAGTACTTC. It encodes CASSFRSYEQYF.

This rearrangement joins TRBV5-1 to TRBJ2-3; 7 bases are a match to TRBD1. The CDR3 totals 13 residues. The V gene's germline CDR1 is SGHRS and CDR2 YFSETQ. J was trimmed by 5 bases and V by 7 bases; bases with no gene match: 7. DNA of the CDR3: TGCGCCAGCGCTTTCAGGGGGAAAGATACGCAGTATTTT. As protein: CASAFRGKDTQYF.

The genes are TRBV6-5 and TRBJ2-5; D is possibly TRBD1 (7 bases). Per the germline V gene, CDR1 is MNHEY and CDR2 is SVGAGI. V gave up 0 bases and J gave up 7 bases, with 12 bases separating them. This CDR3 is 14 amino acids long. The CDR3 bases are TGTGCCAGCAGTTACTCGGAGGGGGCCGGGACCCAGTACTTC. Protein sequence: CASSYSEGAGTQYF.

V is TRBV18 and J is TRBJ2-7, with D uncertain. Per the germline V gene, CDR1 is KGHSH and CDR2 is LQKENI. CDR3 length equals 14 residues. V lost 1 base and J 1 base, leaving 8 bases between the germline ends. Here the CDR3 reads CASSPRADSYEQYF. CDR3 nucleotide sequence: TGTGCCAGCTCACCACGGGCAGATTCCTACGAGCAGTACTTC.

The CDR3 DNA reads as TGTGCCAGCAGTGGAGTACAGGGGCCCGTGGGAGGCTACACCTTC. This encodes CASSGVQGPVGGYTF. The chain recombines TRBV2 with TRBJ1-2; 7 nucleotides agree with TRBD1. The V and J ends lost 4 bases and 8 bases, in that order; junction bases with no gene match: 13. Germline V lookup: CDR1 SNHLY, CDR2 FYNNEI. This CDR3 region has 15 residues.

The chain uses TRBV6-5 and TRBJ1-1; 8 positions agree with TRBD1. Germline V gene data show CDR1 as MNHEY and CDR2 as SVGAGI. V shed 8 bases, J shed 5 bases, and the junction held 10 bases outside the gene matches. The CDR3 is 14 amino acids. The CDR3 protein is CASHRRTGRTEAFF. CDR3 DNA sequence: TGTGCCAGCCACCGTCGGACAGGGCGGACTGAAGCTTTCTTT.

This rearrangement joins TRBV25-1 to TRBJ2-3; no firm D call. The germline CDR1 and CDR2 sequences are MGHDK and SYGVNS. There are 14 residues in the CDR3. V lost 5 bases and J lost 0, with 9 bases in between. Here the CDR3 reads CASSTLRSTDTQYF. In nucleotides, the CDR3 is TGTGCCAGCAGTACCCTGAGGAGCACAGATACGCAGTATTTT.

This clone has only one observation. The J gene is TRBJ1-2, the V gene TRBV10-2, with 9 bases matching TRBD1. With 7 bases clipped from V and 6 bases from J, the junction kept 6 bases outside the gene matches. Germline V gene lookup returns CDR1 WSHSY and CDR2 SAAADI. This CDR3 contains 13 residues. CDR3 in amino acids: CASKDRDRDGYTF. CDR3 coding DNA: TGCGCCAGCAAGGACCGGGACAGGGATGGCTACACCTTC.

This chain joins TRBV20-1 and TRBJ1-1; a possible D gene is TRBD1 (5 bases). Trimming left V 4 bases short and J 3 bases short, with 6 bases between. CDR1 and CDR2 (germline): DFQATT, SNEGSKA (reference sequence). This CDR3 has 11 amino acids. The CDR3 reads CSAKGDTEAFF. CDR3 DNA: TGCAGTGCTAAAGGGGACACTGAAGCTTTCTTT.

The table lists this clone with a few counts. CDR3 sequence: CASSLGEMGYEQYF. The CDR3 DNA reads TGTGCCAGCAGCTTAGGGGAGATGGGGTACGAGCAGTACTTC. The chain has TRBV7-8 and TRBJ2-7, with D perhaps TRBD2 (5 bases). CDR1 is SGHVS and CDR2 is FQNEAQ in the germline V gene. V lost 1 base to trimming and J lost 4 bases, with 11 bases between them. The CDR3 runs 14 residues. Combining the CDR3 with reference TRBV7-8 and TRBJ2-7 gives the whole variable domain GAGVSQSPRYKVAKRGQDVALRCDPISGHVSLFWYQQALGQGPEFLTYFQNEAQLDKSGLPSDRFFAERPEGSVSTLKIQRTQQEDSAVYLCASSLGEMGYEQYFGPGTRLTVT.

J is TRBJ2-1 and V is TRBV5-6, with 9 nucleotides matching TRBD2. Germline-derived CDR1 and CDR2 are SGHDT and YYEEEE. The length of the CDR3 is 15 residues. The ends lost 3 bases at V and 8 bases at J; junction bases unmatched: 9. The CDR3 bases are TGTGCCAGCAGCTACCGAGCTAGCGGGATCGATGAGCAGTTCTTC. It yields the protein CASSYRASGIDEQFF. The entire variable domain, with the rest obtained from reference TRBV5-6 and TRBJ2-1, is as follows: DAGVTQSPTHLIKTRGQQVTLRCSPKSGHDTVSWYQQALGQGPQFIFQYYEEEERQRGNFPDRFSGHQFPNYSSELNVNALLLGDSALYLCASSYRASGIDEQFFGPGTRLTVL.

The chain couples TRBV28 to TRBJ1-2, with 10 bases lining up with TRBD1. V dropped 6 bases and J dropped 7; count of bases not matched to a gene: 8. The CDR3 runs to 14 residues. Germline values: CDR1 MDHEN, CDR2 SYDVKM. This CDR3 is CASRNPTGGSGYTF. In DNA form, the CDR3 reads TGTGCCAGCAGAAATCCGACAGGGGGCTCTGGCTACACCTTC.

This clone was seen a single time. The chain has TRBV6-6 and TRBJ1-6; 8 bases line up with TRBD1. The V segment lost 5 bases and the J segment 9 bases; nucleotides outside the gene matches: 6. CDR1 is MNHNY and CDR2 is SVGAGI in the germline V gene (reference sequence). This CDR3 is built from 14 residues. The chain's CDR3 is CASSTTGVLSPLHF. CDR3 sequence (DNA): TGTGCCAGCAGTACGACAGGGGTCCTTTCACCCCTCCACTTT.

This clone was counted once. The chain carries TRBV2 and TRBJ1-3; a possible D gene is TRBD1 (6 bases). V was cut by 4 bases and J by 3 bases, with 22 bases left in between. Germline values: CDR1 SNHLY, CDR2 FYNNEI. The CDR3 loop spans 18 amino acids. CDR3 nucleotides: TGTGCCAGCAGTGCCCTGATCACAGGGTTAAATTTTGGAAACACCATATATTTT. Protein product: CASSALITGLNFGNTIYF.

The chain employs TRBV28 and TRBJ2-3, with D possibly matching TRBD1 (6 bases). The CDR3 consists of 13 residues. Germline-derived CDR1 and CDR2 are MDHEN and SYDVKM. V lost 10 bases and J 0 bases, leaving 11 bases between the germline ends. The CDR3 DNA reads TGTGCCACTCAAACAGGGAGCACAGATACGCAGTATTTT. It specifies CATQTGSTDTQYF. Drawing the rest from reference TRBV28 and TRBJ2-3, the complete variable domain is DVKVTQSSRYLVKRTGEKVFLECVQDMDHENMFWYRQDPGLGLRLIYFSYDVKMKEKGDIPEGYSVSREKKERFSLILESASTNQTSMYLCATQTGSTDTQYFGPGTRLTVL.

This chain links TRBV18 with TRBJ1-1; D possibly corresponds to TRBD1 (5 bases). This CDR3 contains 14 residues. Trimming removed 3 bases from V and 1 base from J, with 9 bases in between. Germline V CDR1 and CDR2: KGHSH, LQKENI. For the CDR3, the DNA is TGTGCCAGCTCACCCGCGGACAAGAACACTGAAGCTTTCTTT. Translation: CASSPADKNTEAFF.